Sequencing of this T cell receptor (beta chain) was carried out in a study of shared clonotypes between healthy human individuals. The method was immunoSEQ multiplex PCR; TCRdb's version includes in-frame clones alone and lacks a portion of them. Of approximately 2.3 million clones detected, more than 85% appear once; the ten largest clones hold 0.39%. Trimming took 3 bases from V and 3 from J; bases not matched to a gene: 5. The germline CDR1 and CDR2 sequences are SGDLS and YYNGEE. CDR3 length equals 16 residues. The source material was naive CD4+ T cells from PBMCs. Sample subset: CD45RA+ positively selected. The rearrangement joins TRBV9 to TRBJ2-2; 10 bases align to TRBD2. The clonotype originates from a man aged 18 to 35 in good health. Some clones in this sample may be carry-over from other donors' samples. The CDR3 protein is CASSAGTSAYTGELFF. The CDR3 coding sequence is TGTGCCAGCAGCGCCGGGACTAGCGCTTACACCGGGGAGCTGTTTTTT.